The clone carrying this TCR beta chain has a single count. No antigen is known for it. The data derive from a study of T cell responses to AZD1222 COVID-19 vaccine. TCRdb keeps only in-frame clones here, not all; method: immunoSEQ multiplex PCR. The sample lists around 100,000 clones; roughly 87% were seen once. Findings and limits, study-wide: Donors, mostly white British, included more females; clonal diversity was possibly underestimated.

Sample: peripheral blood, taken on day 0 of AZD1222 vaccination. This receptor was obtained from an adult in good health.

CDR3 DNA sequence: TGTGCCAGCAGCTTCGGCAGGGGTCACTATGGCTACACCTTC. Protein product: CASSFGRGHYGYTF. This chain uses TRBV7-9 with TRBJ1-2; a weak D match, TRBD1 (6 bases). Germline V gene data show CDR1 as SEHNR and CDR2 as FQNEAQ (reference sequence). The CDR3 totals 14 residues. The V end was cut by 3 bases, the J end by 3 bases, with 11 bases between.